Presented here are 21 T cell receptor beta chains from one specimen sequenced in a study of early T cells in non-severe SARS-CoV-2 infection. One entry per CDR3 protein results from TCRdb running MiXCR on the 5' RACE reads. The table shows about 17,000 distinct CDR3 sequences, with more than 5% occurring only once. Material for sequencing was whole blood. The receptors originated from an adult who was a healthcare worker with PCR-confirmed SARS-CoV-2 infection or an uninfected control (not recorded which).

This clonotype was seen at least ten times. The chain has TRBV6-2 or TRBV6-3 and TRBJ2-3; no clear D gene. Trimming cost V 5 bases and J 0 bases, with 15 bases left between them. CDR3 length equals 16 residues. Germline V lookup: CDR1 MNHEY, CDR2 SVGEGT. CDR3 region: CASSPPAATSTDTQYF. The CDR3 nucleotides read TGTGCCAGCAGTCCCCCGGCAGCGACCAGCACAGATACGCAGTATTTT.

This clonotype is deemed medium-sized. CDR3 bases: TGCAGTGCTAGAGGACAGGGCGGAAGCTACACCTTC. It yields the protein CSARGQGGSYTF. The chain couples TRBV20-1 to TRBJ1-2; 7 bases are shared with TRBD1. The V and J ends lost 1 base and 9 bases, in that order; junction bases with no gene match: 5. The CDR3 sequence is 12 residues long. Germline loops: CDR1 DFQATT, CDR2 SNEGSKA (reference sequence).

This clonotype showed up many times. The rearrangement links TRBV7-2 to TRBJ2-6; D may be TRBD1 or TRBD2 (6 bases each). Per germline, CDR1 SGHTA and CDR2 FQGNSA. This CDR3 is 17 amino acids long. V lost 3 bases and J 0 bases, leaving 12 bases between the germline ends. CDR3 in DNA: TGTGCCAGCAGCTTGGGGGGCACCTCCTCTGGGGCCAACGTCCTGACTTTC. It yields the protein CASSLGGTSSGANVLTF.

By proportion, this clonotype is medium-sized. V is TRBV28 and J is TRBJ2-7; no reliable D call. The CDR3 extends over 13 amino acids. Trimming removed 2 bases from V and 2 bases from J, with 7 bases in between. Germline-derived CDR1 and CDR2 are MDHEN and SYDVKM. The CDR3 bases are TGTGCCAGCAGTTTAGGGCAGACCTACGAGCAGTACGTC. Amino acids: CASSLGQTYEQYV.

By frequency in the sample, this clonotype is medium-sized. V is TRBV20-1 and J is TRBJ2-1; TRBD2 is a possible D gene (6 bases). The CDR3 sequence is 15 residues long. Germline CDR1 reads DFQATT; CDR2 reads SNEGSKA (reference sequence). Trimming took 6 bases from V and 10 from J, leaving 25 bases between them. The CDR3: CSANNPGGTSGEQFF. The CDR3 coding sequence is TGCAGTGCCAACAACCCTGGCGGGACCTCGGGGGAGCAGTTCTTC.

The chain employs TRBV5-1 and TRBJ2-7, with 7 bases that match TRBD2. This CDR3 is 13 amino acids long. V dropped 4 bases and J dropped 2; count of bases not matched to a gene: 3. Germline loops: CDR1 SGHRS, CDR2 YFSETQ. The CDR3 is CASSQGLAYEQYF. The DNA for the CDR3 is TGCGCCAGCAGCCAAGGACTAGCCTACGAGCAGTACTTC.

The sample holds many counts of this clonotype. Written as DNA, the CDR3 is TGCGCCAGCAGCGCGGCACCGGGCACCAATCAGCCCCAGCATTTT. Translated: CASSAAPGTNQPQHF. V is TRBV5-1 and J is TRBJ1-5; D not resolved. The CDR3 extends over 15 amino acids. Between the trimmed V and J ends, which lost 4 bases and 3 bases, there was a span of 14 bases. CDR1 SGHRS and CDR2 YFSETQ come from the germline V gene. Complete variable domain (other parts from reference TRBV5-1 and TRBJ1-5): KAGVTQTPRYLIKTRGQQVTLSCSPISGHRSVSWYQQTPGQGLQFLFEYFSETQRNKGNFPGRFSGRQFSNSRSEMNVSTLELGDSALYLCASSAAPGTNQPQHFGDGTRLSIL.

By frequency in the sample, this clonotype is medium-sized. V and J are TRBV12-3 or TRBV12-4 and TRBJ1-1; 7 positions agree with TRBD1. This CDR3 has 15 amino acids. V was clipped by 6 bases and J by 5 bases; unmatched bases: 12. The CDR3 spells CASRYESGGSTEAFF. CDR3 nucleotide sequence: TGTGCCAGCAGGTACGAGTCAGGGGGTTCGACTGAAGCTTTCTTT.

This clonotype was observed at least ten times. V is TRBV5-1 and J is TRBJ2-7; D not certain. The CDR3 is 12 amino acids. Germline CDR1 is SGHRS and CDR2 is YFSETQ. V was pared by 0 bases and J by 6 bases, with 7 bases between. The CDR3 is CASSLDWGEQYF. DNA for the CDR3: TGCGCCAGCAGCTTGGATTGGGGCGAGCAGTACTTC. Full variable domain (rest looked up from reference TRBV5-1 and TRBJ2-7): KAGVTQTPRYLIKTRGQQVTLSCSPISGHRSVSWYQQTPGQGLQFLFEYFSETQRNKGNFPGRFSGRQFSNSRSEMNVSTLELGDSALYLCASSLDWGEQYFGPGTRLTVT.

This clonotype came up many times. The chain joins TRBV27 to TRBJ2-2; D gene unclear. The germline V and J ends were trimmed by 6 bases and 3 bases, with 8 bases remaining between them. Germline CDR1 is MNHEY and CDR2 is SMNVEV (reference sequence). The length of the CDR3 is 13 residues. In DNA form, the CDR3 reads TGTGCCAGCAGCCCGAGTGACACCGGGGAGCTGTTTTTT. Protein product: CASSPSDTGELFF.

This clonotype was detected many times. This chain connects TRBV3-1 to TRBJ1-5, with D possibly matching TRBD1 (5 bases). V shed 4 bases and J shed 4 bases, with 5 bases lying between them. The V gene's germline CDR1 is LGHDT and CDR2 YNNKEL (reference sequence). The CDR3 runs 12 residues. The CDR3 DNA reads as TGTGCCAGCAGCCGGGGGAATCAGCCCCAGCATTTT. It translates to CASSRGNQPQHF.

Only a few counts were recorded for this clonotype. The chain carries TRBV18 and TRBJ1-1, with D hard to call. Trimming removed 2 bases at V and 8 bases at J, with 12 bases between. Germline assignment: CDR1 KGHSH and CDR2 LQKENI. This CDR3 spans 13 amino acids. The CDR3 sequence is CASSPGNGREAFF. The CDR3 nucleotides read TGTGCCAGCTCACCAGGTAACGGCAGGGAAGCTTTCTTT.

At least ten counts were recorded for this clonotype. The CDR3, as DNA: TGCAGTGCCCCTACTAGCGGGATCACAGATACGCAGTATTTT. It translates to CSAPTSGITDTQYF. This sequence joins TRBV20-1 and TRBJ2-3; 10 bases map to TRBD2. CDR3 length: 14 residues. With V trimmed by 6 bases and J by 2 bases, 5 bases remained unmatched. The germline CDR1 and CDR2 sequences are DFQATT and SNEGSKA (reference sequence).

This clonotype was picked up many times. The chain combines TRBV5-1 with TRBJ2-1; 8 positions agree with TRBD1. The CDR3 has 13 amino acids. The germline V gene encodes CDR1 SGHRS and CDR2 YFSETQ. The ends lost 9 bases at V and 6 bases at J; junction bases unmatched: 8. DNA of the CDR3: TGCGCCACCCGGGACAGGACCCTCAATGAGCAGTTCTTC. The encoded protein is CATRDRTLNEQFF.

The table lists this clonotype with many counts. The rearrangement uses TRBV7-2 and TRBJ2-1; 9 nucleotides align to TRBD2. Germline V gives CDR1 SGHTA, CDR2 FQGNSA. The length of the CDR3 is 16 residues. V dropped 4 bases and J dropped 10; count of bases not matched to a gene: 14. The CDR3 coding sequence is TGTGCCAGCAGCTGGAGCGGGAGGAGGGATATTCTAGAGCAGTTCTTC. As protein: CASSWSGRRDILEQFF.

This clonotype showed up just a few times. V usage is TRBV7-9 and J usage is TRBJ1-2; TRBD1 aligns across 10 bases. This CDR3 spans 17 amino acids. Unmatched junction bases numbered 16, after V lost 4 bases and J lost 8 bases. The germline V gene encodes CDR1 SEHNR and CDR2 FQNEAQ (reference sequence). The CDR3 DNA reads TGTGCCAGCAGCTCACCGGGACAGGGGCCCCGTTCTAAGGGCTACACCTTC. It is translated as CASSSPGQGPRSKGYTF.

DNA for the CDR3: TGTGCCAGCTCACCACGAGGGGGCCGAAGCAATCAGCCCCAGCATTTT. This translates into CASSPRGGRSNQPQHF. V is TRBV18 and J is TRBJ1-5, with TRBD1 matching 7 bases. CDR1 KGHSH and CDR2 LQKENI come from the germline V gene. The CDR3 contains 16 residues. Unmatched junction bases numbered 4, after V lost 1 base and J lost 1 base.

This clonotype is medium-sized (0.01 to 0.1%). The gene calls are TRBV20-1 and TRBJ2-7, with 10 bases that match TRBD2. The V and J ends lost 0 bases and 0 bases, in that order; junction bases with no gene match: 5. CDR3 size: 16 residues. In germline, CDR1 is DFQATT, CDR2 SNEGSKA (reference sequence). The CDR3 sequence is CSARDHASGSSYEQYF. Here the CDR3 DNA reads TGCAGTGCTAGAGATCACGCTAGCGGGAGCTCCTACGAGCAGTACTTC.

This clonotype was seen repeatedly, ten times or more. The chain recombines TRBV18 with TRBJ1-3, with unresolved D. Germline-derived CDR1 and CDR2 are KGHSH and LQKENI. CDR3 length equals 16 residues. Deletions cut 1 base from V and 4 bases from J, with 14 bases between. Written as DNA, the CDR3 is TGTGCCAGCTCACCACTTTCTAAGGGCGGCGGAAACACCATATATTTT. It codes for CASSPLSKGGGNTIYF.

This clonotype was observed many times. The V gene is TRBV21-1, the J gene TRBJ1-1; the table's D gene call, TRBD1, was not cross checked with the DNA. TRBV21-1 is labeled a pseudogene. The CDR3 consists of 15 residues. Here the CDR3 reads CARAGTETLNTEAFF. Written as DNA, the CDR3 is TGTGCCAGGGCCGGGACGGAGACGTTGAACACTGAAGCTTTCTTT.

The chain recombines TRBV5-4 with TRBJ2-2; TRBD1 might be the D (6 bases). The CDR3 contains 15 residues. V lost 2 bases, J lost 4 bases, and 12 bases lay in between. In germline, CDR1 is SGHNT, CDR2 YYREEE (reference sequence). The CDR3 reads CASSFRTGITGELFF. For the CDR3, the DNA is TGTGCCAGCAGCTTCCGAACAGGGATCACCGGGGAGCTGTTTTTT.